Sequencing of this T cell receptor beta chain was carried out in a study of T-cell reconstitution after alpha-beta-depleted transplantation in children (TCRdb year 2016). About the full investigation: T-cell immune reconstitution after TCRalphabeta/CD19-depleted allogeneic hematopoietic cell transplantation in children was quantitatively tracked in the study by means of TCR repertoire profiling. What the research found in general, with its limitations: The apparently early recovery of alphabetaT-cell counts about two months after transplant reportedly depended on only several hundred rapidly expanded clones that came from non-depleted graft cells. Over the following months the frequencies of hyperexpanded clones went down, and after one year T-cell counts and TCRbeta diversity were mostly credited to newly produced T cells. In some patients, high TCRbeta diversity at day 60 was attributed to recipient T cells and intrathymic progenitors that had survived conditioning.

The library was built by means of PCR. The reads were generated on an Illumina HiSeq 2500. TCR libraries were prepared with molecular barcoding, using unique molecular identifiers to normalize TCRbeta repertoire quantification. TCRdb's own reprocessing of the public reads used fastp at Q25 and MiXCR and kept productive beta chains. A single entry per CDR3 protein holds the most common genes and DNA from its merged rows. The sample yields approximately 190,000 distinct CDR3 sequences; just under 6.5% were counted once. The top ten clonotypes cover around 4.3% of the sample. What this sample's treatment or condition label stands for: allogeneic hematopoietic cell transplantation with graft depleted of TCRalphabeta T cells and CD19 B cells. Transplant recipients were children who received TCRalphabeta/CD19-depleted allogeneic hematopoietic cell grafts. The CDR3 spans 13 residues, from the cysteine through the phenylalanine. Kept here is only the CDR3 DNA, which spans 39 bases and is read in frame from base 1. The germline ends are 3 bases apart after V is trimmed by 0 bases and J by 0 bases. CDR1 and CDR2, looked up from the germline V gene, are MGHRA and YSYEKL.

This clonotype occurred many times. Its antigen specificity is not known. No much larger clonotype is one base removed from it; base qualities were not supplied. The rearrangement joined TRBV4-1 to TRBJ2-7; a confident D gene designation cannot be given. This specimen consisted of PBMCs, obtained before TCRalphabeta/CD19-depleted stem cell transplant. This receptor was taken from a girl under three years old with combined immunodeficiency, due to receive a stem cell transplant. CDR3 reads: CASSQESSYEQYF. The DNA sequence is as follows: TGCGCCAGCAGCCAAGAAAGCTCCTACGAGCAGTACTTC.